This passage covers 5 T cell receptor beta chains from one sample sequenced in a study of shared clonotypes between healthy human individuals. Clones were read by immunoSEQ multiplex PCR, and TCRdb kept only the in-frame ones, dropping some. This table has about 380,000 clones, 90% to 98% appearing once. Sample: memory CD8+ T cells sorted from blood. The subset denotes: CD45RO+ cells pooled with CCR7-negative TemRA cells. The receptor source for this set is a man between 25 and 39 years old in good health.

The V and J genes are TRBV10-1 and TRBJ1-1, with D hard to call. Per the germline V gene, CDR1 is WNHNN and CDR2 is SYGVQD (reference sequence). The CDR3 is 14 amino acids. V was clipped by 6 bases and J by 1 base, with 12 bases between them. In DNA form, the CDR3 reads TGCGCCAGCAGATCTCAGCCAGCGAACACTGAAGCTTTCTTT. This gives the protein CASRSQPANTEAFF.

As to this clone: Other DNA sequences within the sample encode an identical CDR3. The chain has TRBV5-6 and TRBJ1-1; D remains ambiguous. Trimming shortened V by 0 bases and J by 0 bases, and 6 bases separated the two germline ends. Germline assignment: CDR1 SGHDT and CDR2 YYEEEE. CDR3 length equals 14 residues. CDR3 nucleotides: TGTGCCAGCAGCTTGGCGGGGATGAACACTGAAGCTTTCTTT. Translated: CASSLAGMNTEAFF.

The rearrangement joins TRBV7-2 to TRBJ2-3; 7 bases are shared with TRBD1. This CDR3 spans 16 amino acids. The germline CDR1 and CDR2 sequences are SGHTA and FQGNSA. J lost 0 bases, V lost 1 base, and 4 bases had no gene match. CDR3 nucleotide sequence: TGTGCCAGCAGCTTAGTAGGGACAGCTAGCACAGATACGCAGTATTTT. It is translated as CASSLVGTASTDTQYF.

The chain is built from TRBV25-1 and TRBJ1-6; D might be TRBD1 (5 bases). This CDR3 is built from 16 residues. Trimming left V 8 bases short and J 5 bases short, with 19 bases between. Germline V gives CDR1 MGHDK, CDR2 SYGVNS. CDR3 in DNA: TGTGCCAGCCGGCCGCCCGCCGGGACCAATAATTCACCCCTCCACTTT. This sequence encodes CASRPPAGTNNSPLHF.

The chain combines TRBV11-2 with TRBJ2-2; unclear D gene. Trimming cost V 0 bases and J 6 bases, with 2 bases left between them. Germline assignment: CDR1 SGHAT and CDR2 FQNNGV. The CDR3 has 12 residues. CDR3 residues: CASSLEPGELFF. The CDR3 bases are TGTGCCAGCAGCTTAGAACCCGGGGAGCTGTTTTTT.